These 14 T cell receptor beta chains were sequenced from one sample in a study of T cell clonotyping in hematopoietic cell transplantation. Clones were sequenced by immunoSEQ multiplex PCR, and TCRdb holds only the in-frame ones, with some missing. The repertoire includes approximately 8,700 clones, around 97% of them detected once, and about 2.3% sits in the top ten. The source was peripheral blood mononuclear cells, collected 100 days after allogeneic stem cell transplant. The origin of the receptors is a male patient aged 60 to 75 who had an allogeneic stem cell transplant from a related donor, so the T cells may come from the graft donor. Some clones in this sample may be carry-over from other donors' samples.

The rearrangement links TRBV7-6 to TRBJ1-3, with D unclear. Germline CDR1 SGHVS, CDR2 FNYEAQ. There are 18 residues in the CDR3. V gave up 1 base and J gave up 0 bases, with 16 bases separating them. The CDR3 is CASSLGSGPTSSGNTIYF. The CDR3 nucleotides are TGTGCCAGCAGCTTAGGGTCGGGCCCCACAAGCTCTGGAAACACCATATATTTT.

The chain recombines TRBV7-8 with TRBJ1-1; D is unclear. The CDR3 is made up of 13 amino acids. The germline CDR1 and CDR2 sequences are SGHVS and FQNEAQ. V lost 1 base, J lost 11 bases, and 14 bases lay in between. As DNA, the CDR3 is TGTGCCAGCAGCTTAGTGGACCATTCGGAGGCTTTCTTT. Translated: CASSLVDHSEAFF.

The chain is built from TRBV7-3 and TRBJ2-1, with 12 positions matching TRBD1. Germline trimming cut 3 bases from V and 10 bases from J; bases unmatched to any gene: 7. CDR1 and CDR2 from the germline V gene are SGHTA and FQGTGA. The CDR3 totals 15 residues. CDR3: CASSLGQGAGFEQFF. CDR3 nucleotide sequence: TGTGCCAGCAGCTTGGGACAGGGGGCTGGGTTCGAGCAGTTCTTC. Supplemented by reference TRBV7-3 and TRBJ2-1, the full variable domain reads GAGVSQTPSNKVTEKGKYVELRCDPISGHTALYWYRQSLGQGPEFLIYFQGTGAADDSGLPNDRFFAVRPEGSVSTLKIQRTERGDSAVYLCASSLGQGAGFEQFFGPGTRLTVL.

V is TRBV10-3 and J is TRBJ1-3; D gene ambiguous. V was trimmed by 4 bases and J by 4 bases, leaving 2 bases between them. Germline CDR1 and CDR2: ENHRY and SYGVKD. This CDR3 region has 11 residues. The CDR3 sequence is CAISVGNTIYF. For the CDR3, the DNA is TGTGCCATCAGTGTAGGAAACACCATATATTTT.

The rearrangement uses TRBV5-6 and TRBJ2-2; a weak D match, TRBD2 (5 bases). The V gene lost 0 bases and the J gene lost 6 bases, with 9 bases spanning the gap. Germline CDR1 reads SGHDT; CDR2 reads YYEEEE. This CDR3 has 14 residues. The DNA of the CDR3 is TGTGCCAGCAGCTTGGCGGGGTTTCCCGGGGAGCTGTTTTTT. Encoded protein: CASSLAGFPGELFF.

The rearrangement uses TRBV19 and TRBJ1-1; D uncertain. The CDR3 covers 12 residues. The V end was cut by 3 bases, the J end by 3 bases, with 5 bases between. In germline, CDR1 is LNHDA, CDR2 SQIVND (reference sequence). As DNA, the CDR3 is TGTGCCAGTAGTATGTGGGACACTGAAGCTTTCTTT. Protein product: CASSMWDTEAFF.

The J gene is TRBJ1-4, the V gene TRBV5-4; maybe TRBD1 (5 bases). The germline gives CDR1 SGHNT, CDR2 YYREEE (reference sequence). The V end was cut by 1 base, the J end by 0 bases, with 10 bases between. CDR3 length: 16 residues. CDR3 loop: CASSLYGTATNEKLFF. In DNA form, the CDR3 reads TGTGCCAGCAGCTTGTATGGGACTGCAACTAATGAAAAACTGTTTTTT. Together with reference TRBV5-4 and TRBJ1-4, the CDR3 gives the full variable domain: ETGVTQSPTHLIKTRGQQVTLRCSSQSGHNTVSWYQQALGQGPQFIFQYYREEENGRGNFPPRFSGLQFPNYSSELNVNALELDDSALYLCASSLYGTATNEKLFFGSGTQLSVL.

CDR3 residues: CASRAFSSSPLHF. The CDR3 bases are TGTGCCAGCAGAGCGTTCAGTAGCTCGCCCCTCCACTTT. V usage is TRBV28 and J usage is TRBJ1-6; D gene ambiguous. The CDR3 covers 13 residues. Germline V gene sequence: CDR1 MDHEN, CDR2 SYDVKM. V was cut by 6 bases and J by 13 bases, with 16 bases left in between.

The J gene is TRBJ1-1, the V gene TRBV10-1; tentative D call: TRBD1 (5 bases). V was pared by 10 bases and J by 4 bases, with 13 bases between. Germline CDR1 reads WNHNN; CDR2 reads SYGVQD (reference sequence). The CDR3 is made up of 12 amino acids. In DNA, the CDR3 is TGCGCCAACCAAAGGGGTGGCACTGAAGCTTTCTTT. Protein product: CANQRGGTEAFF.

The rearrangement uses TRBV7-8 and TRBJ1-6, with D possibly TRBD1 on 6 matching bases. The length of the CDR3 is 14 residues. Trimming cost V 5 bases and J 7 bases, with 12 bases left between them. CDR1 SGHVS and CDR2 FQNEAQ come from the germline V gene. The CDR3, as DNA: TGTGCCAGCAGCATTCAGGGGCGGAATTCACCCCTCCACTTT. Translating gives CASSIQGRNSPLHF.

The chain couples TRBV6-5 to TRBJ2-3; maybe TRBD1 (6 bases). Germline CDR1 is MNHEY and CDR2 is SVGAGI. V lost 6 bases and J lost 2, with 12 bases in between. This CDR3 is built from 14 residues. The CDR3 loop is CASSTGQHTDTQYF. CDR3 nucleotides: TGTGCCAGCAGCACCGGACAGCACACAGATACGCAGTATTTT.

J is TRBJ2-7 and V is TRBV7-2; 8 bases match TRBD2. The V gene end was trimmed by 3 bases and the J gene end by 3 bases; junction bases not matched to a gene: 7. Per germline, CDR1 SGHTA and CDR2 FQGNSA. This CDR3 is 15 amino acids long. The CDR3 DNA is TGTGCCAGCAGCTTTAGCGGGGCCTCTTACTACGAGCAGTACTTC. Its translation is CASSFSGASYYEQYF.

This clone was seen just once. The chain carries TRBV5-1 and TRBJ2-1, with TRBD1 matching over 11 bases. Trimming cost V 3 bases and J 7 bases; bases outside gene matches: 9. CDR1 SGHRS and CDR2 YFSETQ come from the germline V gene. This CDR3 region has 16 residues. This CDR3 reads CASSSTGTGGQNEQFF. The CDR3 nucleotides read TGCGCCAGCAGCTCTACCGGGACAGGGGGTCAAAATGAGCAGTTCTTC.

The chain employs TRBV4-3 and TRBJ1-3; unclear D gene. The CDR3 runs 18 residues. Germline assignment: CDR1 LGHNA and CDR2 YSLEER. Trimming shortened V by 1 base and J by 0 bases, and 16 bases separated the two germline ends. CDR3 coding DNA: TGCGCCAGCAGCCAAGTCGTCGGCAGATGGAGCTCTGGAAACACCATATATTTT. It encodes CASSQVVGRWSSGNTIYF.